The clone carrying this TCR beta chain was picked up a small number of times. Methods used by the authors: Counts of nucleated cells, estimated from reference gene primer amplification, were obtained. The data were produced by immunoSEQ multiplex PCR, yet TCRdb's version contains in-frame clones alone and is incomplete. V, J and clone size were drawn from that table, and D and trimming were deduced from the DNA. The sample lists around 58,000 clones, around 78% occurring once. These data originate in a study of blood T cell repertoires in COVID-19. Across the whole study: There were acute and convalescent COVID-19 samples, and they came from the United States, Italy and Spain. PBMCs, B-cell-depleted T cells, or T cells provided the cDNA or gDNA that made up the material.

The length of the CDR3 is 18 residues. The germline V and J ends were trimmed by 2 bases and 0 bases, with 20 bases remaining between them. Per germline, CDR1 SGHVS and CDR2 FNYEAQ. The material sequenced was peripheral blood. The chain links TRBV7-6 to TRBJ2-7; D is perhaps TRBD1 (6 bases). The source of this sequence is a human donor in a cohort sampled during active COVID-19. CDR3 protein: CASSLTRATGTGSYEQYF. The DNA of the CDR3 is TGTGCCAGCAGCTTAACCAGAGCCACAGGGACCGGCTCCTACGAGCAGTACTTC.